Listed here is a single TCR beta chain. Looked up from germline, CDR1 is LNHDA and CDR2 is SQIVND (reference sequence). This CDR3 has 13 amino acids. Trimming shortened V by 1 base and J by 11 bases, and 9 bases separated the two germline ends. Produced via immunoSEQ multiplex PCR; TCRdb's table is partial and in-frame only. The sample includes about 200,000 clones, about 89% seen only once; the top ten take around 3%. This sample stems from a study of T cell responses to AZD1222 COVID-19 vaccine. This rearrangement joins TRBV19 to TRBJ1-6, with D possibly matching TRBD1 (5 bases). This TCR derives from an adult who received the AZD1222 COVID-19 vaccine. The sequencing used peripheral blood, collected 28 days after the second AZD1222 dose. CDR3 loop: CASSIVGVTPLHF. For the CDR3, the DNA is TGTGCCAGTAGTATAGTGGGGGTCACACCCCTCCACTTT.